Given below is one T cell receptor beta chain in context. There were TCR beta CDR3 regions amplified from RNA transcripts. In the first-round RT-PCR of the TCR CDR3, the HTBI primer set was used. TCRdb re-called the multiplex PCR reads with MiXCR, one entry per CDR3 protein. Among about half a million distinct CDR3 sequences listed, roughly 22% were seen once. The data derive from a study of T cells in Graves' hyperthyroidism and ophthalmopathy. The V segment lost 1 base and the J segment 3 bases; nucleotides outside the gene matches: 18. The germline V gene has CDR1 SGHAT and CDR2 FQNNGV. This CDR3 comprises 20 residues.

The chain couples TRBV11-2 to TRBJ2-7, with TRBD2 matching over 10 bases. The source is a woman in her 70s with Graves' ophthalmopathy. Sequencing was carried out using blood. The CDR3 is CASSLAQGTGSLAGFYEQYF. As DNA, the CDR3 is TGTGCCAGCAGCTTAGCCCAAGGGACAGGTTCACTAGCGGGATTCTACGAGCAGTACTTC.